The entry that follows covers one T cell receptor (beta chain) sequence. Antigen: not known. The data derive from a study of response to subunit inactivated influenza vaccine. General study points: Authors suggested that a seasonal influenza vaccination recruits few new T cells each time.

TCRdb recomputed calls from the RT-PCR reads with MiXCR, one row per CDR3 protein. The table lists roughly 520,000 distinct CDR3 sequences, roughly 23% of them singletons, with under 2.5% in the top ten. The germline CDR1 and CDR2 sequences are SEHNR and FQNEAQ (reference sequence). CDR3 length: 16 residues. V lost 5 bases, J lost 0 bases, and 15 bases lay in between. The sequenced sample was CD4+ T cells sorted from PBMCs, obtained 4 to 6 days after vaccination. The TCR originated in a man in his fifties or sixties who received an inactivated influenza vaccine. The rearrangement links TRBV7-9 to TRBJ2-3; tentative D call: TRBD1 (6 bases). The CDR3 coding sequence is TGTGCCAGCAGCCCACCCGGGACAACTAGCACAGATACGCAGTATTTT. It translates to CASSPPGTTSTDTQYF.